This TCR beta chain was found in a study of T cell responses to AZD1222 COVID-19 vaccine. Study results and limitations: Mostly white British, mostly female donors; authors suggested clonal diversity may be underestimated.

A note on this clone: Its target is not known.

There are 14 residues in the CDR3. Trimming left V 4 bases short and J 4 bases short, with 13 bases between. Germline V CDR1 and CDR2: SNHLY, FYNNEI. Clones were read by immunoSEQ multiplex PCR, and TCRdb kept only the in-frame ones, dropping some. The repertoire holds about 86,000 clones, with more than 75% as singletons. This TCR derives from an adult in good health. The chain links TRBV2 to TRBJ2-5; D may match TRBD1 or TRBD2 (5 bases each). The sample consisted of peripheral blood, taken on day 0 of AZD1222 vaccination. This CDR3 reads CASSGSGGTETQYF. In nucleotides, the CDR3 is TGTGCCAGCAGTGGTTCTGGGGGTACAGAGACCCAGTACTTC. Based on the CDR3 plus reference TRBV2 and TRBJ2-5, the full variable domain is EPEVTQTPSHQVTQMGQEVILRCVPISNHLYFYWYRQILGQKVEFLVSFYNNEISEKSEIFDDQFSVERPDGSNFTLKIRSTKLEDSAMYFCASSGSGGTETQYFGPGTRLLVL.